This T cell receptor (beta chain) was recorded in a study of shared T cell receptors in the human thymus. Data came from immunoSEQ multiplex PCR; TCRdb stores just in-frame clones and leaves some out. The sample has about 500,000 clones, approximately 80% seen once. These data were also reused for a study on human thymus T cells. That source reports: Resections obtained during corrective heart surgery supplied the thymus tissue.

Source material: thymocytes. This TCR was sampled from a boy less than two years old with a congenital heart defect.

The CDR3 here is CASSSGQPSYGYTF. The CDR3 DNA reads as TGTGCCAGCAGCTCGGGACAGCCGAGCTATGGCTACACCTTC. The J gene is TRBJ1-2, the V gene TRBV7-9, with TRBD1 matching over 7 bases. V was clipped by 4 bases and J by 4 bases; unmatched bases: 6. Germline CDR1 is SEHNR and CDR2 is FQNEAQ (reference sequence). This CDR3 has 14 amino acids. Looking up the rest from reference TRBV7-9 and TRBJ1-2 gives the full variable domain: DTGVSQNPRHKITKRGQNVTFRCDPISEHNRLYWYRQTLGQGPEFLTYFQNEAQLEKSRLLSDRFSAERPKGSFSTLEIQRTEQGDSAMYLCASSSGQPSYGYTFGSGTRLTVV.